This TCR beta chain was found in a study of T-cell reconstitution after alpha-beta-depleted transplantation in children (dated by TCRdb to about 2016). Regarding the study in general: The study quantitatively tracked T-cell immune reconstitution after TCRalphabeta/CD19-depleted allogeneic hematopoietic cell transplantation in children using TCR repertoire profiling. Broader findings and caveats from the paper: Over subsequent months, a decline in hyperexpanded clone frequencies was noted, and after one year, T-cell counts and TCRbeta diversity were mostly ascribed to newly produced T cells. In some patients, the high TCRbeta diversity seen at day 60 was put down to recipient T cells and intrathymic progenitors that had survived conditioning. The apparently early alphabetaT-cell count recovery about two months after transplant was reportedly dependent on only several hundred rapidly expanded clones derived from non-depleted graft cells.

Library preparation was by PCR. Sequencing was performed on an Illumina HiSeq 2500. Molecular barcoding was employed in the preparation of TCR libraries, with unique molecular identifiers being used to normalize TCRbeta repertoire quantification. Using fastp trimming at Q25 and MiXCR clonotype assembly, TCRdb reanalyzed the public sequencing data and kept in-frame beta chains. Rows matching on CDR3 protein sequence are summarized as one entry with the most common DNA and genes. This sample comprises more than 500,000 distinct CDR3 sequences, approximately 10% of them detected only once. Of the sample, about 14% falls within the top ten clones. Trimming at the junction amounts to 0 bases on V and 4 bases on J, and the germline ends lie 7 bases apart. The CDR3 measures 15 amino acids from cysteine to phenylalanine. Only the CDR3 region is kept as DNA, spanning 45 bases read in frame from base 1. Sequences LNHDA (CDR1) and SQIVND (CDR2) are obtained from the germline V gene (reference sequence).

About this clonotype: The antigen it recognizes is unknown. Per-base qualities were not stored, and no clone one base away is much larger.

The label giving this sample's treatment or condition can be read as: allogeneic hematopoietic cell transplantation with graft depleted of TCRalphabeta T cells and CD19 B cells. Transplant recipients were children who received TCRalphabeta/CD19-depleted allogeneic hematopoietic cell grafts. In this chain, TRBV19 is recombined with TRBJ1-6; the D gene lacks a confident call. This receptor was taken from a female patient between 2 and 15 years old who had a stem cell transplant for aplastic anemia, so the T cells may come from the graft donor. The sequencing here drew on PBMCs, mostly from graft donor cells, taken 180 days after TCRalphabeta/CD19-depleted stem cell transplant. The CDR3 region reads CASSIEGNYNSPLHF. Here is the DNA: TGTGCCAGTAGTATAGAGGGCAATTATAATTCACCCCTCCACTTT.